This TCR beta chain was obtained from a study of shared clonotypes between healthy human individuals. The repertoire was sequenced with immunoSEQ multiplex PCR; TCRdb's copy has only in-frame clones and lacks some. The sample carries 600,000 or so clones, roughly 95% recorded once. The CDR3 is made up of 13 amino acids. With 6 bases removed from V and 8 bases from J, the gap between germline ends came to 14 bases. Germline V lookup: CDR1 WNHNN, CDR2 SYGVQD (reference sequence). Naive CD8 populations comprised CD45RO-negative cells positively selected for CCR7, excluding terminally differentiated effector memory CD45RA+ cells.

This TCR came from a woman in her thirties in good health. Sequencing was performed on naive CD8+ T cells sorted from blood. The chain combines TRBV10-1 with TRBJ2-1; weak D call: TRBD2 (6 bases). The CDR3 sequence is CASSGGTQDEQFF. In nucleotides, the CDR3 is TGCGCCAGCAGCGGGGGAACTCAAGATGAGCAGTTCTTC.